The source of this T cell receptor (beta chain) is a study of T cell clusters in autoimmune cytopenias. Each sample's input was around 250 ng genomic DNA, some 40,000 genome equivalents. Germline V CDR1 and CDR2: MNHEY, SMNVEV (reference sequence). This CDR3 has 14 residues. General observations from the study: A dominant lymphoma-associated repertoire apparently masked the cluster-lack signature in secondary cytopenia versus chronic lymphocytic leukemia.

One tube held mixed TRB-A and TRB-B primer pools for touch-down PCR. Each CDR3 protein gets one entry in TCRdb, which reprocessed the multiplex PCR reads and gives no DNA. Its listing shows some 5,500 distinct CDR3 sequences. In regard to this clonotype: Its matching antigen is unknown.

The sample was also linked to a second study, of T cell repertoires in aging, cancer and after chemotherapy.

The sample comprised peripheral blood. The source of this sequence is a human donor in good health. The chain is built from TRBV27 and TRBJ2-7; TCRdb proposes TRBD2, but this gene call is untestable without DNA. The CDR3 spells CASMEDGGQHEQYF.